This TCR beta chain comes out of a study of metastatic and nonmetastatic thyroid tumors. About the research overall: Malignant thyroid and benign thyroid patients provided blood and tumor or nodule tissue whose repertoires were compared.

No treatment had been given to any patient before thyroid surgery. In the authors' methods: CDR3 was compared across clinicopathological groups, and the resulting differences were used to build a distant-metastasis classifier for papillary thyroid cancer. With MiXCR, TCRdb called clones anew from the PCR reads. The V and J calls reflect TCRdb's pipeline rather than the authors' work. The sample contains roughly 48,000 clones, approximately 17% of which appear only once. The junction had 3 bases not matched to a gene; V was cut back by 4 bases and J by 3 bases. CDR3 size: 14 residues. CDR1 LNHDA and CDR2 SQIVND come from the germline V gene (reference sequence). This clone was detected many times.

Sequenced material: blood. The TCR was taken from a female donor with papillary thyroid cancer or a benign thyroid nodule (not recorded which). Some clones in this sample may be carry-over from other donors' samples. V usage is TRBV19 and J usage is TRBJ1-5; 7 bases are a match to TRBD1. CDR3 sequence reads: CASSKGGYNQPQHF. The CDR3 region has the DNA TGTGCCAGTAGTAAAGGGGGCTACAATCAGCCCCAGCATTTT.